The 8 T cell receptor beta chains below come from one sample, sequenced in a study of somatic mutations in cytotoxic T cells in rheumatoid arthritis. Repertoires were generated with immunoSEQ multiplex PCR, while TCRdb's copy carries only in-frame clones and drops some. This table holds fewer than 25,000 clones, more than 65% found once. Sequencing was done on a sample of CD8+ T cells sorted from blood. All receptors derive from an adult with rheumatoid arthritis.

The chain joins TRBV4-2 to TRBJ2-6; D ambiguous. The CDR3 has 20 amino acids. Germline values: CDR1 LGHNA, CDR2 YNFKEQ. V lost 0 bases to trimming and J lost 0 bases, with 18 bases between them. The CDR3 loop is CASSQDLGSPGFSGANVLTF. The CDR3 DNA follows: TGTGCCAGCAGCCAAGATTTGGGTAGCCCGGGCTTCTCTGGGGCCAACGTCCTGACTTTC.

This chain joins TRBV15 and TRBJ1-6; D is uncertain. This CDR3 is built from 14 residues. Per germline, CDR1 LNHNV and CDR2 YYDKDF (reference sequence). V was trimmed by 1 base and J by 2 bases, leaving 3 bases between them. CDR3 bases: TGTGCCACCAGCAGAGCCACCTATAATTCACCCCTCCACTTT. Its translation is CATSRATYNSPLHF. Full variable domain (missing parts from reference TRBV15 and TRBJ1-6): DAMVIQNPRYQVTQFGKPVTLSCSQTLNHNVMYWYQQKSSQAPKLLFHYYDKDFNNEADTPDNFQSRRPNTSFCFLDIRSPGLGDTAMYLCATSRATYNSPLHFGNGTRLTVT.

V usage is TRBV10-2 and J usage is TRBJ1-1, with D maybe TRBD1 (6 bases). The CDR3 extends over 14 amino acids. CDR1 WSHSY and CDR2 SAAADI come from the germline V gene. V was pared by 2 bases and J by 3 bases, with 10 bases between. This CDR3 is CASSETGFDTEAFF. CDR3 in DNA: TGCGCCAGCAGTGAGACAGGGTTCGACACTGAAGCTTTCTTT.

This chain connects TRBV4-3 to TRBJ1-2; D unresolved. This CDR3 region has 15 residues. CDR1 LGHNA and CDR2 YSLEER come from the germline V gene. Trimming cost V 0 bases and J 6 bases, with 14 bases left between them. CDR3 bases: TGCGCCAGCAGCCAAGATCAAGGCAGGCCCCATGGCTACACCTTC. Translating gives CASSQDQGRPHGYTF.

This chain links TRBV5-6 with TRBJ2-5; a weak D match, TRBD1 (6 bases). V lost 6 bases and J 4 bases, leaving 13 bases between the germline ends. This CDR3 is 13 amino acids long. CDR1 and CDR2 (germline): SGHDT, YYEEEE. This CDR3 reads CASNRAGRETQYF. CDR3 bases: TGTGCCAGCAACAGGGCAGGGCGAGAGACCCAGTACTTC. The whole variable domain, remainder taken from reference TRBV5-6 and TRBJ2-5, is DAGVTQSPTHLIKTRGQQVTLRCSPKSGHDTVSWYQQALGQGPQFIFQYYEEEERQRGNFPDRFSGHQFPNYSSELNVNALLLGDSALYLCASNRAGRETQYFGPGTRLLVL.

This clone was counted a single time. V is TRBV7-9 and J is TRBJ2-1; 7 positions match TRBD1. Germline assignment: CDR1 SEHNR and CDR2 FQNEAQ (reference sequence). The CDR3 consists of 15 residues. V trimming: 4 bases; J trimming: 4 bases; junction bases outside the gene matches: 7. This chain's CDR3 is CASSYPRQGYNEQFF. In DNA, the CDR3 is TGTGCCAGCAGCTACCCCCGACAGGGATACAATGAGCAGTTCTTC.

V usage is TRBV15 and J usage is TRBJ2-3; tentatively, D is TRBD2 (5 bases). There are 17 residues in the CDR3. Germline V lookup: CDR1 LNHNV, CDR2 YYDKDF (reference sequence). V was pared by 5 bases and J by 6 bases, with 24 bases between. Here the CDR3 reads CATSSKGRGFLSDTQYF. CDR3 coding DNA: TGTGCCACCAGCTCAAAGGGCAGAGGGTTTTTATCCGATACGCAGTATTTT.

The chain carries TRBV4-3 and TRBJ1-4; D possibly corresponds to TRBD1 (5 bases). V lost 3 bases, J lost 8 bases, and 16 bases lay in between. Per the germline V gene, CDR1 is LGHNA and CDR2 is YSLEER. The CDR3 spans 15 residues. The CDR3 region is CASSQSPGGLEKLFF. The CDR3 DNA sequence: TGCGCCAGCAGCCAGTCCCCGGGGGGTTTAGAAAAACTGTTTTTT.